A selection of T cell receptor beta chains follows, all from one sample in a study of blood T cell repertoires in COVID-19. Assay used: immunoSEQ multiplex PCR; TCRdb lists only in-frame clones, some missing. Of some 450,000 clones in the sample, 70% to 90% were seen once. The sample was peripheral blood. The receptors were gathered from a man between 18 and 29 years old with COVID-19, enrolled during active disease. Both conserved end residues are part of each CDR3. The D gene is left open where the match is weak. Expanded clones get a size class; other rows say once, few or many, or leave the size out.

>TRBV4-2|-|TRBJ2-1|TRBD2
CASSQDPTSGSSGEQFF
TGTGCCAGCAGCCAAGATCCGACTAGCGGGAGTTCCGGAGAGCAGTTCTTC
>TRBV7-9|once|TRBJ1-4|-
CASSLNGEEKLFF
TGTGCCAGCAGCTTAAATGGGGAGGAAAAACTGTTTTTT
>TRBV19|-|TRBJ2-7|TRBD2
CASSRTSSYEQYF
TGTGCCAGTAGTAGGACTAGCTCGTACGAGCAGTACTTC
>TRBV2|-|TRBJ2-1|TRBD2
CASSELRGLDIYNEQFF
TGTGCCAGCAGTGAACTGCGAGGACTAGATATCTACAATGAGCAGTTCTTC
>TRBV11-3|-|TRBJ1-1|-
CASSLFRGNTEAFF
TGTGCCAGCAGCTTATTTCGGGGGAACACTGAAGCTTTCTTT
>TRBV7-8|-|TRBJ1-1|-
CASSLTGQGWATEAFF
TGTGCCAGCAGCTTGACGGGCCAGGGATGGGCCACTGAAGCTTTCTTT
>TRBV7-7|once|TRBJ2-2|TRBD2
CASSSGAGTSGPGTGELFF
TGTGCTAGCAGCTCGGGGGCCGGGACTAGCGGGCCGGGGACCGGGGAGCTGTTTTTT
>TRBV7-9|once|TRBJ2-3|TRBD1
CASSLEGTADTQYF
TGTGCCAGCAGCTTAGAGGGGACAGCAGATACGCAGTATTTT
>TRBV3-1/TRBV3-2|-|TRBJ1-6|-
CASSQEYREFNSPLHF
TGTGCCAGCAGCCAGGAATACAGGGAGTTTAATTCACCCCTCCACTTT
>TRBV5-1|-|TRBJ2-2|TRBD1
CASSFWTGTPNTGELFF
TGCGCCAGCAGCTTTTGGACAGGGACTCCGAACACCGGGGAGCTGTTTTTT
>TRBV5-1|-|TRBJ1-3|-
CASSLITPGSGNTIYF
TGCGCCAGCAGCTTGATAACTCCAGGGTCTGGAAACACCATATATTTT
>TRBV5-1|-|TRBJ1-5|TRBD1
CASSLLGQVNQPQHF
TGCGCCAGCAGCCTCCTCGGACAGGTTAATCAGCCCCAGCATTTT
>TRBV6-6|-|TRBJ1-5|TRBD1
CASSPRYGTGTGQPQHF
TGTGCCAGCAGTCCCCGATACGGGACAGGGACGGGGCAGCCCCAGCATTTT
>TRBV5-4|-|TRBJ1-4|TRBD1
CASRVTGGNEKLFF
TGTGCCAGCAGAGTGACAGGGGGTAATGAAAAACTGTTTTTT
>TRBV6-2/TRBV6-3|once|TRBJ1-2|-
CASSFGGATNGYTF
TGTGCCAGCAGTTTTGGGGGCGCAACAAATGGCTACACCTTC
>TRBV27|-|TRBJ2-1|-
CASSPGSSYNEQFF
TGTGCCAGCAGTCCAGGCAGCTCCTACAATGAGCAGTTCTTC
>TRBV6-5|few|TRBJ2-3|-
CASSYIPSADTQYF
TGTGCCAGCAGTTATATTCCCTCAGCAGATACGCAGTATTTT
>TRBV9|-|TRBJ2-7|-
CASSAVDFFTYEQYF
TGTGCCAGCAGCGCCGTGGACTTTTTTACCTACGAGCAGTACTTC
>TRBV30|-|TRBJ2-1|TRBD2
CAWSVQPAGGGNEQFF
TGTGCCTGGAGTGTACAACCAGCGGGAGGGGGAAATGAGCAGTTCTTC
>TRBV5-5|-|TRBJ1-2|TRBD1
CASSLAGGNYGYTF
TGTGCCAGCAGCTTGGCAGGGGGAAACTATGGCTACACCTTC
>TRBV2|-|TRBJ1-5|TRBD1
CASRPGQGVRSNQPQHF
TGTGCCAGCAGACCGGGACAGGGGGTCCGGAGCAATCAGCCCCAGCATTTT
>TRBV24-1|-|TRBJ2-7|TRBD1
CATSTGGVYEQYF
TGTGCCACCAGCACAGGGGGAGTATACGAGCAGTACTTC
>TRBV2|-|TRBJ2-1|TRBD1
CASSSEGAEQFF
TGTGCCAGCTCAAGCGAGGGGGCTGAGCAGTTCTTC
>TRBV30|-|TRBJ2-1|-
CAWISGSRNEQFF
TGTGCCTGGATCAGTGGGAGTCGGAATGAGCAGTTCTTC
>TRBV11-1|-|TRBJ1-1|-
CASSLRGSRTEAFF
TGTGCCAGCAGCTTACGGGGAAGTCGGACTGAAGCTTTCTTT
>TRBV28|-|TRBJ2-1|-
CASIHRDFNYNEQFF
TGTGCCAGCATTCACCGGGACTTTAACTACAATGAGCAGTTCTTC
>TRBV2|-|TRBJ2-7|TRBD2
CASSDLTSGSYEQYF
TGTGCCAGCAGTGACCTCACTAGCGGGAGTTACGAGCAGTACTTC
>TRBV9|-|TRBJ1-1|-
CASSLKGGLGTEAFF
TGTGCCAGCAGCCTAAAGGGGGGGCTGGGGACTGAAGCTTTCTTT
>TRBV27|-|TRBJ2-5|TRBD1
CASAYGPGQGAYLQETQYF
TGTGCCAGCGCTTACGGCCCGGGACAGGGGGCGTATCTCCAAGAGACCCAGTACTTC
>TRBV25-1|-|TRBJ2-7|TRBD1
CASSSGTGDYEQYF
TGTGCCAGCAGTTCCGGGACAGGGGATTACGAGCAGTACTTC
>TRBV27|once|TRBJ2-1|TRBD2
CATNRASGRVFSYNEQFF
TGTGCCACCAATCGGGCTAGCGGGAGGGTATTCTCCTACAATGAGCAGTTCTTC
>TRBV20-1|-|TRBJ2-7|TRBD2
CSASWGGTYEQYF
TGCAGTGCTAGTTGGGGGGGGACCTACGAGCAGTACTTC
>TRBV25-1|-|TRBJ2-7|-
CASSDPRGFFMDEQYF
TGTGCCAGCAGTGACCCCAGGGGATTTTTTATGGACGAGCAGTACTTC
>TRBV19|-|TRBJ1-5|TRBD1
CASSPGDRGVNAAQHF
TGTGCCAGTAGTCCGGGCGACAGGGGAGTGAATGCGGCCCAGCATTTT
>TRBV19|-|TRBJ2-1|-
CASSRTGDSYNEQFF
TGTGCCAGTAGTAGAACAGGAGACTCCTACAATGAGCAGTTCTTC
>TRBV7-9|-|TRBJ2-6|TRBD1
CASSSTTGDSQSGANVLTF
TGTGCCAGCAGCTCAACCACCGGGGACAGCCAGTCTGGGGCCAACGTCCTGACTTTC
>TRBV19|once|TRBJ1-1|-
CASSEVRVNTEAFF
TGTGCCAGTAGCGAGGTACGGGTGAACACTGAAGCTTTCTTT